Detailed here is one TCR beta chain. The sample belongs to a study of T cell changes during pregnancy in multiple sclerosis. V shed 3 bases, J shed 6 bases, and the junction held 12 bases outside the gene matches. This CDR3 is 17 amino acids long. In germline, CDR1 is KGHSH, CDR2 LQKENI. Using immunoSEQ multiplex PCR, the repertoire was profiled, and TCRdb retains in-frame clones only, with some absent. The table has about 47,000 clones, around 93% seen once. Sequencing was performed on peripheral blood, taken after pregnancy. The source of this sequence is a female donor with multiple sclerosis, enrolled in a pregnancy study. The gene calls are TRBV18 and TRBJ2-5; 11 bases match TRBD2. The CDR3 DNA reads as TGTGCCAGCTCACCTTCGACTAGCGGGGACACCCCTAAGACCCAGTACTTC. Translated, it gives CASSPSTSGDTPKTQYF.